The clone carrying this TCR beta chain showed up many times. A junction boundary mismatches the germline segment, possibly from a read error. This specimen comes from a study of regulatory T cells in long-lasting Graves disease. Documented time point: newly diagnosed GD, antithyroid drugs for less than 3 months. There was RNA extracted from PBMCs, and the TCR library was made from it. To make TCR beta libraries, researchers used iRepertoire HTBI primers and Arm-PCR of CDR3 regions. TCRdb recomputed calls from the multiplex PCR reads with MiXCR, one row per CDR3 protein. The sample has some 350,000 distinct CDR3 sequences; around 15% are singletons. This same sample was also taken into another study, of T cells in Graves' hyperthyroidism and ophthalmopathy.

This sequence originates from a woman under 30 with Graves disease. The sample in question was peripheral blood mononuclear cells (PBMCs), obtained at new diagnosis, from a patient treated with antithyroid drugs.

CDR3 sequence: CASSLAANTGELFF. The CDR3 DNA reads as TGTGCCAGCAGCTTGGCGGCGAACACCGGGGAGCTGTTTTTT. The rearrangement joins TRBV5-1 to TRBJ2-2; D call uncertain. The CDR3 is 14 amino acids. The V gene's germline CDR1 is SGHRS and CDR2 YFSETQ. Full variable domain (rest looked up from reference TRBV5-1 and TRBJ2-2): KAGVTQTPRYLIKTRGQQVTLSCSPISGHRSVSWYQQTPGQGLQFLFEYFSETQRNKGNFPGRFSGRQFSNSRSEMNVSTLELGDSALYLCASSLAANTGELFFGEGSRLTVL.